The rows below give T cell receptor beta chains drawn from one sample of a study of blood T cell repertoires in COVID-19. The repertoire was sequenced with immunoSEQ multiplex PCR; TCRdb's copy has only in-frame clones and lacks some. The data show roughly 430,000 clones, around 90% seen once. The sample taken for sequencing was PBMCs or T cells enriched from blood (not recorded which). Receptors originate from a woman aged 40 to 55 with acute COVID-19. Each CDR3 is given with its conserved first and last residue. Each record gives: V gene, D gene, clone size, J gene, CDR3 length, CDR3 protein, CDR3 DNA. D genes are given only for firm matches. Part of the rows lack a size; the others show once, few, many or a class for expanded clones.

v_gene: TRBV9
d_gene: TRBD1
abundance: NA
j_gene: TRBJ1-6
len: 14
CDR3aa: CASSVGQGGSPLHF
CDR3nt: TGTGCCAGCAGCGTGGGACAGGGGGGGTCACCCCTCCACTTT

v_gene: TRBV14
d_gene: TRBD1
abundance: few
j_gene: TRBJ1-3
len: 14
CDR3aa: CASSPDRRGNTIYF
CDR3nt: TGTGCCAGCAGCCCGGACAGGAGAGGAAACACCATATATTTT

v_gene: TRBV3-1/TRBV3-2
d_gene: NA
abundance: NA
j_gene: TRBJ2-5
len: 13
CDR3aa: CASSQVRSETQYF
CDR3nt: TGTGCCAGCAGCCAAGTTCGGTCGGAGACCCAGTACTTC

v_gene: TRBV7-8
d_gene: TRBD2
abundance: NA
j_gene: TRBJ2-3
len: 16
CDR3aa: CASSFGLAGPTDTQYF
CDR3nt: TGTGCCAGCAGCTTCGGACTAGCGGGGCCCACAGATACGCAGTATTTT

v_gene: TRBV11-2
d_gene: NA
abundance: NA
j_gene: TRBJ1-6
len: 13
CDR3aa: CASSLGGVAPLHF
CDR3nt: TGTGCCAGCAGCTTAGGTGGAGTCGCACCCCTCCACTTT

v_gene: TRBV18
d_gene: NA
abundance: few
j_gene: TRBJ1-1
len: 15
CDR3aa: CASSPGGSGLAEAFF
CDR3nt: TGTGCCAGCTCACCAGGGGGCTCAGGACTGGCTGAAGCTTTCTTT

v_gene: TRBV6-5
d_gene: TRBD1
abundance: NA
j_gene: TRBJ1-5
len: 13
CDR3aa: CASSRTGNQPQHF
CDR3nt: TGTGCCAGCAGCAGGACAGGGAATCAGCCCCAGCATTTT

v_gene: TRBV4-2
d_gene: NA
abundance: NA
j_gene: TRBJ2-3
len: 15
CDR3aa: CASSPGLLILDTQYF
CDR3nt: TGTGCCAGCAGCCCTGGACTCCTAATTCTAGATACGCAGTATTTT

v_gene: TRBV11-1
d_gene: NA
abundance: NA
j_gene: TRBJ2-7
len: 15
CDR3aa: CASNRTGSFSYEQYF
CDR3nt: TGTGCCAGCAACCGTACAGGGTCCTTTTCCTACGAGCAGTACTTC

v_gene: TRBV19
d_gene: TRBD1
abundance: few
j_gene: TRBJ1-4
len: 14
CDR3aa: CASRRTGDGEKLFF
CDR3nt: TGTGCCAGTAGACGGACAGGGGACGGTGAAAAACTGTTTTTT